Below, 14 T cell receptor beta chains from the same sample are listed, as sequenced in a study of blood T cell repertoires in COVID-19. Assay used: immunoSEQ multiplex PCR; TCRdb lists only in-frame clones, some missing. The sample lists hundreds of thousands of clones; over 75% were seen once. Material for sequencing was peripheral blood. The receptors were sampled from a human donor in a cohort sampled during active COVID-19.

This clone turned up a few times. This CDR3 reads CSASRGSYGYTF. CDR3 coding DNA: TGCAGTGCTAGTAGGGGGTCCTATGGCTACACCTTC. The genes are TRBV20-1 and TRBJ1-2; a possible D gene is TRBD1 (6 bases). V was shortened by 3 bases and J by 4 bases, with 9 bases between the two germline ends. This CDR3 contains 12 residues. Germline CDR1 reads DFQATT; CDR2 reads SNEGSKA (reference sequence).

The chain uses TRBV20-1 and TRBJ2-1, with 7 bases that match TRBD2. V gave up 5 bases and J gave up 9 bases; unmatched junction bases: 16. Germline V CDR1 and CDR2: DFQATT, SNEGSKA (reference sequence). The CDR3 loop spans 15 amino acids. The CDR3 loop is CSARGLDGFPGEQFF. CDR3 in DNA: TGCAGTGCTCGTGGACTAGATGGGTTCCCGGGTGAGCAGTTCTTC.

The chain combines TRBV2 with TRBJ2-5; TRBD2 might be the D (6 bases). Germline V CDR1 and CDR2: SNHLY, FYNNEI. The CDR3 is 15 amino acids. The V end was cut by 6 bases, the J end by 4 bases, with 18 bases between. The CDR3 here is CASSRPSGGGETQYF. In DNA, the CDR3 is TGTGCCAGCAGCCGGCCATCTGGGGGAGGAGAGACCCAGTACTTC.

CDR3 loop: CASSQSLARGNTIYF. The CDR3 DNA reads as TGCGCCAGCAGCCAAAGCCTCGCGAGGGGAAACACCATATATTTT. The genes are TRBV4-1 and TRBJ1-3; no definite D call. Trimming left V 2 bases short and J 4 bases short, with 12 bases between. The CDR3 contains 15 residues. Germline V gives CDR1 MGHRA, CDR2 YSYEKL.

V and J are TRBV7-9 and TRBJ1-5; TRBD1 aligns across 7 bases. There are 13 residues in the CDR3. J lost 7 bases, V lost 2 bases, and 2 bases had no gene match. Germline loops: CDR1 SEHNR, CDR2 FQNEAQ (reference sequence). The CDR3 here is CASSLTGVQPQHF. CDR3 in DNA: TGTGCCAGCAGCTTAACAGGGGTACAGCCCCAGCATTTT.

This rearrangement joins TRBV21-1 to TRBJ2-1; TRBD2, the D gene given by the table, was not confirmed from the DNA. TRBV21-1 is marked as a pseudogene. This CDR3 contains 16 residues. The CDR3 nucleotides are TGTGCCAGCAGCAAACTGGACGCGGGAGATTTGGATGAGCAGTTCTTC. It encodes CASSKLDAGDLDEQFF.

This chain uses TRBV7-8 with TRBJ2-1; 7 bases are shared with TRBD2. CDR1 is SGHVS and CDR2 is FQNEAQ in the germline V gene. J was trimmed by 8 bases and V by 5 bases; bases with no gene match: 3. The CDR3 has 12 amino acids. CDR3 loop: CASSLGRDEQFF. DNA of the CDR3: TGTGCCAGCAGCCTAGGGAGGGATGAGCAGTTCTTC.

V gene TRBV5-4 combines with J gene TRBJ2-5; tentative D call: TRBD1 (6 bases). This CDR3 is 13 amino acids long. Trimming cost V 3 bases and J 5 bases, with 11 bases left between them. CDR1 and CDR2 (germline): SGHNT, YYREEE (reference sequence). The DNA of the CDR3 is TGTGCCAGCAGCTGGGGCAGGGGCGAGACCCAGTACTTC. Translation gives CASSWGRGETQYF. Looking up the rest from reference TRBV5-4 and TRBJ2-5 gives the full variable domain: ETGVTQSPTHLIKTRGQQVTLRCSSQSGHNTVSWYQQALGQGPQFIFQYYREEENGRGNFPPRFSGLQFPNYSSELNVNALELDDSALYLCASSWGRGETQYFGPGTRLLVL.

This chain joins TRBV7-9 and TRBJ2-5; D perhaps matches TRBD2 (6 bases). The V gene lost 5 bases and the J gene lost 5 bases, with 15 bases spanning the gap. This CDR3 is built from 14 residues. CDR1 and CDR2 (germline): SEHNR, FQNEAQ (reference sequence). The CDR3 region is CASSPGTAGETQYF. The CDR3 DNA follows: TGTGCCAGCAGCCCTGGGACTGCTGGTGAGACCCAGTACTTC. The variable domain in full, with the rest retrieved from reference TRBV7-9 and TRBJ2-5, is DTGVSQNPRHKITKRGQNVTFRCDPISEHNRLYWYRQTLGQGPEFLTYFQNEAQLEKSRLLSDRFSAERPKGSFSTLEIQRTEQGDSAMYLCASSPGTAGETQYFGPGTRLLVL.

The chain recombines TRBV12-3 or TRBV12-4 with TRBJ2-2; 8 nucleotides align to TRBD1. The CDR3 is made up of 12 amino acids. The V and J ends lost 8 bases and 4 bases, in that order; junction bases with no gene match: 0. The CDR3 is CASGQGTGELFF. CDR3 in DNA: TGTGCCAGCGGACAGGGCACCGGGGAGCTGTTTTTT.

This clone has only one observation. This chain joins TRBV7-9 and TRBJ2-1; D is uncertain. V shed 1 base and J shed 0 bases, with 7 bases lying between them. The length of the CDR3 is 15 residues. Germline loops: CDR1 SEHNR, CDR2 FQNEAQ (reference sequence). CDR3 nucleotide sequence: TGTGCCAGCAGCTTAGGTTCAGGCTCCTACAATGAGCAGTTCTTC. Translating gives CASSLGSGSYNEQFF. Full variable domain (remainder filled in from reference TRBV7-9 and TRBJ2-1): DTGVSQNPRHKITKRGQNVTFRCDPISEHNRLYWYRQTLGQGPEFLTYFQNEAQLEKSRLLSDRFSAERPKGSFSTLEIQRTEQGDSAMYLCASSLGSGSYNEQFFGPGTRLTVL.

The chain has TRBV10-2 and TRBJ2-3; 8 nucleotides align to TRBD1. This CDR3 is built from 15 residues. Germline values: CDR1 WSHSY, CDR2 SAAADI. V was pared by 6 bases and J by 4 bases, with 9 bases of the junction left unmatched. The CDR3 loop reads CASRSGQGGSDTQYF. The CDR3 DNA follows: TGCGCCAGCAGATCCGGACAGGGAGGATCAGATACGCAGTATTTT.

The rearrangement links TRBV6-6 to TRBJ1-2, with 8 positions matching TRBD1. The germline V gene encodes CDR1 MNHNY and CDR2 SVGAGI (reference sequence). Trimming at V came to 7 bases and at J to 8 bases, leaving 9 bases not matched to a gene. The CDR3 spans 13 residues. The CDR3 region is CASTIGGDRGYTF. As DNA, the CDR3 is TGTGCCAGCACCATAGGAGGGGACAGGGGCTACACCTTC.

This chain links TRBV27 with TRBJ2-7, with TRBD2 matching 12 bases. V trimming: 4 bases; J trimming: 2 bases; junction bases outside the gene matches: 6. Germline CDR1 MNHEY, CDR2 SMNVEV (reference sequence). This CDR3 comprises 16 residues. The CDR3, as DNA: TGTGCCAGCAGTTCACGACTAGCGGGAGTGACCTACGAGCAGTACTTC. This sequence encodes CASSSRLAGVTYEQYF.